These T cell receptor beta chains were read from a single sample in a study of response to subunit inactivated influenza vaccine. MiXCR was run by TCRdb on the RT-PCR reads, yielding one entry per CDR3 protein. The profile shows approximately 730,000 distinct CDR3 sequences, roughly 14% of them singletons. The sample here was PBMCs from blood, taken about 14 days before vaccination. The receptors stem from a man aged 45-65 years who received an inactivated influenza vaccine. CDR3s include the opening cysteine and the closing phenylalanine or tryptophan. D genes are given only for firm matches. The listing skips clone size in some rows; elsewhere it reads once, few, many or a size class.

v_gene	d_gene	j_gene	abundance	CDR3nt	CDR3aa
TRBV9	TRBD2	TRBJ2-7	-	TGTGCCAGCAGCGTCACTAGCGGGAGCCCCTCCTACGAGCAGTACTTC	CASSVTSGSPSYEQYF
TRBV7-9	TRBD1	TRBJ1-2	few	TGTGCCAGCAGCACCAGGGACAGTTCGGGCTATGGCTACACCTTT	CASSTRDSSGYGYTF
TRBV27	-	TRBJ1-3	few	TGTGCCAGCAGCCCCGGCAGGATACCTTCTGGAAACACCATATATTTT	CASSPGRIPSGNTIYF
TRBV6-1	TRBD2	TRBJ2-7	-	TGTGCCAGCAGATCACTAGCGGGAGGGCCCTACGAGCAGTACTTC	CASRSLAGGPYEQYF
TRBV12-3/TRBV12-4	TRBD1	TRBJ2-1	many	TGTGCCAGCAGTTTTCGACAGGGTGTCTATGAGCAGTTCTTC	CASSFRQGVYEQFF
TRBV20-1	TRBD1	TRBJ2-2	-	TGCAGTGCAAGCCGGGACAGGGTCAACCGGGAGCTGTTTTTT	CSASRDRVNRELFF
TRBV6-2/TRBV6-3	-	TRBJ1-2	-	TGTGCCAGCACTTCGACACCGGCTAACTATGGCTACACCTTC	CASTSTPANYGYTF
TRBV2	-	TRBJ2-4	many	TGTGCCAGCAGTTCCCAGGGACTTGCCAAAAACATTCAGTACTTC	CASSSQGLAKNIQYF
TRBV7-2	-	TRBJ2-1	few	TGTGCCAGCAGCTTAGCAAAAAATGAGCAGTTCTTC	CASSLAKNEQFF
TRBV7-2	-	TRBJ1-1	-	TGTGCCAGCAGCTTACCTGACAGGCTGAACACTGAAGCTTTCTTT	CASSLPDRLNTEAFF
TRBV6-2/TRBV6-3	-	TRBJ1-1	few	TGTGCCAGCAGTAAAGAGGTTGGGCCTGAAGCTTTCTTT	CASSKEVGPEAFF
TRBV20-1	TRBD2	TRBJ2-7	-	TGCAGTGCTGGACTAGCGGGAGAACGATACGAGCAGTACTTC	CSAGLAGERYEQYF